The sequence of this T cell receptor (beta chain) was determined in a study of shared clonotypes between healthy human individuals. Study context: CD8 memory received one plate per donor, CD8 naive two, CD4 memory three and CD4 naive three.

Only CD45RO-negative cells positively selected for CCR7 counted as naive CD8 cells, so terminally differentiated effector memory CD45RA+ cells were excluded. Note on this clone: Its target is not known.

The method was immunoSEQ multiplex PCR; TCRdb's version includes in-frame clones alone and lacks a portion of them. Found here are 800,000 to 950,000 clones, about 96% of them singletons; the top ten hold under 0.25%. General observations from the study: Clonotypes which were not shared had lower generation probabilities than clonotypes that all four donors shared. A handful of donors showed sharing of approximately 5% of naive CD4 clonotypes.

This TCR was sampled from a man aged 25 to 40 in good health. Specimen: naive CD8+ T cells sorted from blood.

The CDR3 region has the DNA TGTGCCATCAGTGAGTCGAAGGGAGTGGGCACCGGGGAGCTGTTTTTT. Residues: CAISESKGVGTGELFF. This chain uses TRBV10-3 with TRBJ2-2; D perhaps matches TRBD2 (5 bases). The V end was cut by 0 bases, the J end by 4 bases, with 12 bases between. There are 16 residues in the CDR3. Germline V gene data show CDR1 as ENHRY and CDR2 as SYGVKD.